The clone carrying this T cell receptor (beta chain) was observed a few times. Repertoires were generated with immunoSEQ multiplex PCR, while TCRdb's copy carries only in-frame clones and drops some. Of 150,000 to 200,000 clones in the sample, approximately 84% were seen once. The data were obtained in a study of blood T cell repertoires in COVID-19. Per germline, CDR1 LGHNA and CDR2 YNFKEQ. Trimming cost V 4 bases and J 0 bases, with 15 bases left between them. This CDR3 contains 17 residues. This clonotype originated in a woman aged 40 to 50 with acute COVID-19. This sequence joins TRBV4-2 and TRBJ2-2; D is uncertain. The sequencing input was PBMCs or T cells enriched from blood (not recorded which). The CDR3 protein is CASSRSQTETNTGELFF. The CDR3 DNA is TGTGCCAGCAGCCGAAGTCAAACAGAAACGAACACCGGGGAGCTGTTTTTT.